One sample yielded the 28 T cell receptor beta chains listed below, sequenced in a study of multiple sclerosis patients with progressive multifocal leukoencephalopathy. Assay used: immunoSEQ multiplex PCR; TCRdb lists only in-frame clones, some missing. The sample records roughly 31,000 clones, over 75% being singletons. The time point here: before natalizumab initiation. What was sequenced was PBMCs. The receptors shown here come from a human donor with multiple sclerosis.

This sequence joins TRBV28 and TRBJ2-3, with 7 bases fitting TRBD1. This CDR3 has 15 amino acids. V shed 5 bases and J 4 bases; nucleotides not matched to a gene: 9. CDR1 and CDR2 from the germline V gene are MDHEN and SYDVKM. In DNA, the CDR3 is TGTGCCAGCAGTCCCTCTCTTGGACAGGCAGATACGCAGTATTTT. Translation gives CASSPSLGQADTQYF.

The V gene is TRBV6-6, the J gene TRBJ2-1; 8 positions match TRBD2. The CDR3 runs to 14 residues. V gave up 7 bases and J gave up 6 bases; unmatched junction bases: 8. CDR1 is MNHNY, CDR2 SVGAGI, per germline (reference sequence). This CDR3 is CASIISGTSNEQFF. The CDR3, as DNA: TGTGCCAGCATCATATCCGGGACTAGCAATGAGCAGTTCTTC.

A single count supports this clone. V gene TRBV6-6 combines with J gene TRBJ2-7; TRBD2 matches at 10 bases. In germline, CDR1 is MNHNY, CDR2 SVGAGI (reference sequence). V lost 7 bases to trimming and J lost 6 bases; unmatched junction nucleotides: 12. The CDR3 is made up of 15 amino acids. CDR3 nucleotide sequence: TGTGCCAGCACCCCGGGGCTAGCGGGAGTCGGCGAGCAGTACTTC. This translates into CASTPGLAGVGEQYF.

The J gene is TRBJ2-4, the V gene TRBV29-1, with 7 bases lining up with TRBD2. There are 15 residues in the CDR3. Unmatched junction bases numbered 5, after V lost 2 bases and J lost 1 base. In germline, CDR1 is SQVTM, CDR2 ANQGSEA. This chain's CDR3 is CSVESGGSAKNIQYF. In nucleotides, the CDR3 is TGCAGCGTTGAATCCGGCGGGAGTGCCAAAAACATTCAGTACTTC. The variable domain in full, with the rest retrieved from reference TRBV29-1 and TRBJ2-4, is SAVISQKPSRDICQRGTSLTIQCQVDSQVTMMFWYRQQPGQSLTLIATANQGSEATYESGFVIDKFPISRPNLTFSTLTVSNMSPEDSSIYLCSVESGGSAKNIQYFGAGTRLSVL.

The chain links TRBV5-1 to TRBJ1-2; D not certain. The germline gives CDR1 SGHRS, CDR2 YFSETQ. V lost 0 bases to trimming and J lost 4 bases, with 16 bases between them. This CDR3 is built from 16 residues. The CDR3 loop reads CASSLASEQVIYGYTF. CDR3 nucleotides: TGCGCCAGCAGCTTGGCCTCGGAACAAGTCATCTATGGCTACACCTTC.

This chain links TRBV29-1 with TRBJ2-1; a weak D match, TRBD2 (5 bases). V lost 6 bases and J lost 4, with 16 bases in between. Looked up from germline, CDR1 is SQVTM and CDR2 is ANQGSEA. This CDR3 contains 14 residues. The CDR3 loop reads CSVSAAHQYNEQFF. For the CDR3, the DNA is TGCAGCGTATCAGCGGCCCACCAATACAATGAGCAGTTCTTC.

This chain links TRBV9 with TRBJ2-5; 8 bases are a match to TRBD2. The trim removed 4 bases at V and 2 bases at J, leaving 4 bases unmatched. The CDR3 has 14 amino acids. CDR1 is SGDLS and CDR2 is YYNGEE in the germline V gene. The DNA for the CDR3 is TGTGCCAGCAGCTCCCCGGGAGGGCAAGAGACCCAGTACTTC. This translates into CASSSPGGQETQYF.

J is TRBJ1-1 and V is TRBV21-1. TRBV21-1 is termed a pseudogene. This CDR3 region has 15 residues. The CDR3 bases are TGTGCCAGCAGCTTGGAGGGCAGTACGAACACTGAAGCTTTCTTT. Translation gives CASSLEGSTNTEAFF.

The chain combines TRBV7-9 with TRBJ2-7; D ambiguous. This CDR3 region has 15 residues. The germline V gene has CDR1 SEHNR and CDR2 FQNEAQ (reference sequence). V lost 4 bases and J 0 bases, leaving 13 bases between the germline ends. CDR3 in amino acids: CASSSGRIFSYEQYF. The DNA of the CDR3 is TGTGCCAGCAGCTCCGGAAGGATCTTCTCCTACGAGCAGTACTTC.

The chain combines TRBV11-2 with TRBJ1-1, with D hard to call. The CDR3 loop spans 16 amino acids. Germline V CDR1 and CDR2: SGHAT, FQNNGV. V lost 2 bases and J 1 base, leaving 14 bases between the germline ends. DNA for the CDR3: TGTGCCAGCAGCTTAATCTTTCGTCCGAGGAACACTGAAGCTTTCTTT. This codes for CASSLIFRPRNTEAFF.

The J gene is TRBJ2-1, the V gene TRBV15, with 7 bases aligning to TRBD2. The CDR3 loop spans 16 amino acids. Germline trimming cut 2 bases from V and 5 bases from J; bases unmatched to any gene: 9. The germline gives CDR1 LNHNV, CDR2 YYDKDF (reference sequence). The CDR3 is CATSRRPSGLHNEQFF. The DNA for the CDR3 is TGTGCCACCAGCAGACGTCCTAGCGGTCTTCACAATGAGCAGTTCTTC.

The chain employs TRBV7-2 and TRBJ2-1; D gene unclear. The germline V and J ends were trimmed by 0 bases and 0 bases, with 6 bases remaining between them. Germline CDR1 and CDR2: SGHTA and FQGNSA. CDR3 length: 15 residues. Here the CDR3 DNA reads TGTGCCAGCAGCTTAGCTGCGAACTCCTACAATGAGCAGTTCTTC. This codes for CASSLAANSYNEQFF.

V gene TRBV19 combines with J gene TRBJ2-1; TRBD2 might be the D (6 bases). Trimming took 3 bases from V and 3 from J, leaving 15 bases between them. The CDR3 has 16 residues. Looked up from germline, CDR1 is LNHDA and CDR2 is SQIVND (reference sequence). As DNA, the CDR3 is TGTGCCAGTAGTATCACGACTAGAGGCCTCTACAATGAGCAGTTCTTC. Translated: CASSITTRGLYNEQFF.

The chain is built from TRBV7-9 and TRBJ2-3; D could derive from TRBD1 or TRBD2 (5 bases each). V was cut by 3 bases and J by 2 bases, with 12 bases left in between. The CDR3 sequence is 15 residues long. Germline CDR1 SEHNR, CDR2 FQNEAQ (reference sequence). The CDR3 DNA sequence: TGTGCCAGCAGCTTGGGTGAGGGGTCCACAGATACGCAGTATTTT. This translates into CASSLGEGSTDTQYF.

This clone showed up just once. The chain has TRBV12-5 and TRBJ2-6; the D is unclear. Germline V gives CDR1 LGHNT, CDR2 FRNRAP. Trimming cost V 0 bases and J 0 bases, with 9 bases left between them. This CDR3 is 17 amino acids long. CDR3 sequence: CASGLVLGASGANVLTF. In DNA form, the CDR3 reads TGTGCTAGTGGTTTGGTACTCGGAGCCTCTGGGGCCAACGTCCTGACTTTC.

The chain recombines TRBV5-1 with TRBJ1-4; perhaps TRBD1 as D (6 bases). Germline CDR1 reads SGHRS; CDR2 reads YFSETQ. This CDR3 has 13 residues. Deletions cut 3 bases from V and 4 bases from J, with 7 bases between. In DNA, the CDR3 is TGCGCCAGCAGCTGGACAGTTAATGAAAAACTGTTTTTT. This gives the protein CASSWTVNEKLFF.

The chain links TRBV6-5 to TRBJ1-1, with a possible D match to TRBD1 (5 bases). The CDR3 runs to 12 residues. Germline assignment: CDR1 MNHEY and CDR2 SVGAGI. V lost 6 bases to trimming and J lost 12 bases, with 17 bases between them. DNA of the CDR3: TGTGCCAGCAGAGCTAATGCCGGGGGTCCTTTCTTT. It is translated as CASRANAGGPFF.

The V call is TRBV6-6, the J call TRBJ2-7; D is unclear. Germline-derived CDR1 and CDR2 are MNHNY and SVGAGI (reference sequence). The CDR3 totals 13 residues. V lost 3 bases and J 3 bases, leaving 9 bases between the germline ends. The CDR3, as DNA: TGTGCCAGCAGTTATATTCCGTTCTACGAGCAGTACTTC. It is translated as CASSYIPFYEQYF.

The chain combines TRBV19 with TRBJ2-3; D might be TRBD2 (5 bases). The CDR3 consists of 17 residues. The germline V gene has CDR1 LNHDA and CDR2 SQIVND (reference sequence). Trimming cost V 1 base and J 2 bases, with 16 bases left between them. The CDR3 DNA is TGTGCCAGTAGTATAGGCCTAGCCGAAACACTCACAGATACGCAGTATTTT. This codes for CASSIGLAETLTDTQYF.

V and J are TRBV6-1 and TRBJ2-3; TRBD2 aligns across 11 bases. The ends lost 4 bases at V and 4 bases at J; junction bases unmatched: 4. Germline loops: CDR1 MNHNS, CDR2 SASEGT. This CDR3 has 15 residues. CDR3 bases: TGTGCCAGCAGTGGCCTAGCGGGAGGACCAGATACGCAGTATTTT. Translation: CASSGLAGGPDTQYF.

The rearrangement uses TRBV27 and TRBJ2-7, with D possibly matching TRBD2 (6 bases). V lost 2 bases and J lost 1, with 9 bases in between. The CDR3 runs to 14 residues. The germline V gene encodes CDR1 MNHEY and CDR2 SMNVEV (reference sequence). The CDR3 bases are TGTGCCAGCAGTTTAGAGGAGGGGTCCTACGAGCAGTACTTC. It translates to CASSLEEGSYEQYF.

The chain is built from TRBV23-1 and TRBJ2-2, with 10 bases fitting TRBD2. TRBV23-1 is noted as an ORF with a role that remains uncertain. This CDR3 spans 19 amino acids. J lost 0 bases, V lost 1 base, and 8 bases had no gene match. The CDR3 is CASSQLASGSLTNTGELFF. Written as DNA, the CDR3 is TGCGCCAGCAGTCAATTGGCTAGCGGGAGTCTAACGAACACCGGGGAGCTGTTTTTT.

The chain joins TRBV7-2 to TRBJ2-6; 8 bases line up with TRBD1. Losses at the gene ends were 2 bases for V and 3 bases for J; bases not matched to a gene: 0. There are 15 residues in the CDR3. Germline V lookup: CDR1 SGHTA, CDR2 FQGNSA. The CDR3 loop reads CASSLTGGGANVLTF. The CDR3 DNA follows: TGTGCCAGCAGCTTAACAGGGGGTGGGGCCAACGTCCTGACTTTC.

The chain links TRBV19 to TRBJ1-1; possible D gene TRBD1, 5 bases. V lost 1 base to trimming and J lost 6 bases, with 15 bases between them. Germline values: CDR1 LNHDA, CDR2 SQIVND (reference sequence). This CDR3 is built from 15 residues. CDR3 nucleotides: TGTGCCAGTAGTATAGTAAGGGGACCGGGGCCTGAAGCTTTCTTT. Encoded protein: CASSIVRGPGPEAFF. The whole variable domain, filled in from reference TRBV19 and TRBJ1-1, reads DGGITQSPKYLFRKEGQNVTLSCEQNLNHDAMYWYRQDPGQGLRLIYYSQIVNDFQKGDIAEGYSVSREKKESFPLTVTSAQKNPTAFYLCASSIVRGPGPEAFFGQGTRLTVV.

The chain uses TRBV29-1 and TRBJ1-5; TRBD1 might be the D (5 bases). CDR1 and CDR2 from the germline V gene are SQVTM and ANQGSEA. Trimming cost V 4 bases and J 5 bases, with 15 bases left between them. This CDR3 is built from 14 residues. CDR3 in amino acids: CSVGGTSRDQPQHF. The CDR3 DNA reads TGCAGCGTTGGAGGGACCAGCCGGGATCAGCCCCAGCATTTT.

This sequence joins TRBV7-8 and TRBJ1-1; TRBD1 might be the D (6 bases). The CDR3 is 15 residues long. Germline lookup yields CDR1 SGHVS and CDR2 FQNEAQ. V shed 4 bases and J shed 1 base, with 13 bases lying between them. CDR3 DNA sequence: TGTGCCAGCAGCTCGGGACAAACTCAGAACACTGAAGCTTTCTTT. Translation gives CASSSGQTQNTEAFF.

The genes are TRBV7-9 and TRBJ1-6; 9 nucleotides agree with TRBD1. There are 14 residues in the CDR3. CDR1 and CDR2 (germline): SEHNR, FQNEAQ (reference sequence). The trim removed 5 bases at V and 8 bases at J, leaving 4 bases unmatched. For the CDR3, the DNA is TGTGCCAGCAGCAAACAGGGGGCCGATTCACCCCTCCACTTT. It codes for CASSKQGADSPLHF.

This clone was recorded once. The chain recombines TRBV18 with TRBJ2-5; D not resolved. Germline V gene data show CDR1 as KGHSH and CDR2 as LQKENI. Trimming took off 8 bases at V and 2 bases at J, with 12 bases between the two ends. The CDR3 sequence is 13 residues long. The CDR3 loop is CASTYSIQETQYF. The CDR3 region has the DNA TGTGCCAGCACGTACAGTATTCAAGAGACCCAGTACTTC.